This entry lists 6 T cell receptor beta chains sequenced from one sample in a study of cytomegalovirus exposure and HLA in healthy donors. The study ran its PCR with 60 Vbeta and 13 Jbeta primers. Sequencing used immunoSEQ multiplex PCR; TCRdb keeps in-frame clones, though not all of them. The profile shows around 100,000 clones, approximately 82% of them singletons. Specimen: PBMCs. All receptors come from a woman between 18 and 29 years old in good health and CMV-seronegative.

V and J are TRBV28 and TRBJ1-1; possibly TRBD1 for D (6 bases). V was pared by 8 bases and J by 2 bases, with 21 bases between. CDR1 is MDHEN, CDR2 SYDVKM, per germline. This CDR3 is built from 16 residues. The chain's CDR3 is CASWEGAGALNTEAFF. The CDR3 DNA sequence: TGTGCCAGCTGGGAAGGGGCGGGGGCGCTCAACACTGAAGCTTTCTTT.

This clone was detected only once. The chain couples TRBV2 to TRBJ1-2, with 8 bases lining up with TRBD1. V lost 4 bases, J lost 4 bases, and 5 bases stayed unmatched. From germline, CDR1 is SNHLY and CDR2 FYNNEI. The CDR3 totals 14 residues. CDR3 nucleotide sequence: TGTGCCAGCAGTGGGACAGGGTGGAGCTATGGCTACACCTTC. Amino acid sequence: CASSGTGWSYGYTF.

The rearrangement joins TRBV28 to TRBJ2-7; tentative D call: TRBD1 (6 bases). Germline loops: CDR1 MDHEN, CDR2 SYDVKM. The V end was cut by 5 bases, the J end by 4 bases, with 15 bases between. The CDR3 covers 14 residues. CDR3 protein: CASSPPQGPYEQYF. The CDR3 nucleotides read TGTGCCAGCAGTCCGCCACAGGGCCCATACGAGCAGTACTTC.

The rearrangement links TRBV4-1 to TRBJ1-2; 9 nucleotides match TRBD1. There are 13 residues in the CDR3. V lost 5 bases to trimming and J lost 8 bases; unmatched junction nucleotides: 6. Germline CDR1 reads MGHRA; CDR2 reads YSYEKL. DNA of the CDR3: TGCGCCAGCAGCGCGGACAGGGGTTACGGCTACACCTTC. Translated, it gives CASSADRGYGYTF.

The genes are TRBV7-2 and TRBJ1-1; a possible D gene is TRBD1 (5 bases). CDR1 SGHTA and CDR2 FQGNSA come from the germline V gene. Trimming pared 5 bases from V and 1 base from J, leaving 11 bases between. The CDR3 is 14 residues long. CDR3 bases: TGTGCCAGCAGCCTTACAGGAGCGAACACTGAAGCTTTCTTT. Amino acids: CASSLTGANTEAFF.

The V call is TRBV6-1, the J call TRBJ2-7; TRBD2 is a possible D gene (7 bases). The CDR3 loop spans 14 amino acids. The V gene lost 2 bases and the J gene lost 5 bases, with 13 bases spanning the gap. The germline V gene encodes CDR1 MNHNS and CDR2 SASEGT. The chain's CDR3 is CASSERGARDEQYF. The CDR3 DNA follows: TGTGCCAGCAGTGAACGGGGGGCGCGGGACGAGCAGTACTTC.